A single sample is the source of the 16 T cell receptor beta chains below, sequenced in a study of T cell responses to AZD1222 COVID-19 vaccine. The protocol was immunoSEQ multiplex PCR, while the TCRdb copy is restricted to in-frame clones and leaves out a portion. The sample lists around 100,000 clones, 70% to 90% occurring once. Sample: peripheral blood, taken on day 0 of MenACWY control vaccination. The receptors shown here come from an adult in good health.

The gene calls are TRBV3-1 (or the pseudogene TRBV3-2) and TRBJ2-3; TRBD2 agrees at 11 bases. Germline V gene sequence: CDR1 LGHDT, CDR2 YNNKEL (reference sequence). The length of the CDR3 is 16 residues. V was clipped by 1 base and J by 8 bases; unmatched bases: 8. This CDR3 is CASSQGNSGGAGTQYF. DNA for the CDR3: TGTGCCAGCAGCCAAGGGAATAGCGGGGGGGCGGGTACGCAGTATTTT.

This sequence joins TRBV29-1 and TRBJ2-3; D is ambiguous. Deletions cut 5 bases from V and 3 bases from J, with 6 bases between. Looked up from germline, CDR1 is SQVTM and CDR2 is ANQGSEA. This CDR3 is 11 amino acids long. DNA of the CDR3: TGCAGCGTTTCTACAACAGATACGCAGTATTTT. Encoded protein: CSVSTTDTQYF.

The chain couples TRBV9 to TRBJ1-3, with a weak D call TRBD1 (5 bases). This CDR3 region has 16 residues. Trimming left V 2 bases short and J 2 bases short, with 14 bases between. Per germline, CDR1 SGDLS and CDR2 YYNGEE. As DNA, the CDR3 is TGTGCCAGCAGCGTTGGGCCCGGGGACCCTGGAAACACCATATATTTT. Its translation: CASSVGPGDPGNTIYF.

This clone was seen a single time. DNA of the CDR3: TGTGCCAGCAGCTTAGCGCAGTTTTTCGGGGGTCGATCAACAGATACGCAGTATTTT. It yields the protein CASSLAQFFGGRSTDTQYF. The rearrangement links TRBV7-2 to TRBJ2-3; D might be TRBD2 (6 bases). Germline values: CDR1 SGHTA, CDR2 FQGNSA. V gave up 0 bases and J gave up 3 bases, with 22 bases separating them. The CDR3 extends over 19 amino acids.

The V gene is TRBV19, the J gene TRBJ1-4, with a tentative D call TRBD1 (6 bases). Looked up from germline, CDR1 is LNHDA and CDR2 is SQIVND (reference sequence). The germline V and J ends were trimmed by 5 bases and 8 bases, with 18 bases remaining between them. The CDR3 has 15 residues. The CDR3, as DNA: TGTGCCAGTAGTCCCGGGACAATGATGGGGGAAAAACTGTTTTTT. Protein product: CASSPGTMMGEKLFF. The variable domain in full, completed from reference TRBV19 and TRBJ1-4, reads DGGITQSPKYLFRKEGQNVTLSCEQNLNHDAMYWYRQDPGQGLRLIYYSQIVNDFQKGDIAEGYSVSREKKESFPLTVTSAQKNPTAFYLCASSPGTMMGEKLFFGSGTQLSVL.

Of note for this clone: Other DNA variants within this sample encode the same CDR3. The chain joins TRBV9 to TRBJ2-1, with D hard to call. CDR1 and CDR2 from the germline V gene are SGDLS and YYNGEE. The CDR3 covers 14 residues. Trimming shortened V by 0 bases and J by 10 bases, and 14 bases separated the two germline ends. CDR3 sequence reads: CASSVARASVEQFF. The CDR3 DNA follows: TGTGCCAGCAGCGTAGCTCGGGCTAGTGTGGAGCAGTTCTTC. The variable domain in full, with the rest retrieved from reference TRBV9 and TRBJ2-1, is DSGVTQTPKHLITATGQRVTLRCSPRSGDLSVYWYQQSLDQGLQFLIQYYNGEERAKGNILERFSAQQFPDLHSELNLSSLELGDSALYFCASSVARASVEQFFGPGTRLTVL.

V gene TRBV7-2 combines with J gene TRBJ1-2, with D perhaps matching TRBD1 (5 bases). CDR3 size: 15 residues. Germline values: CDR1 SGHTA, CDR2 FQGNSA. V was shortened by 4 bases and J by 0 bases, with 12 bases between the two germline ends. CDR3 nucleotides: TGTGCCAGCAGCTCACCGGGACGGACTAACTATGGCTACACCTTC. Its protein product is CASSSPGRTNYGYTF.

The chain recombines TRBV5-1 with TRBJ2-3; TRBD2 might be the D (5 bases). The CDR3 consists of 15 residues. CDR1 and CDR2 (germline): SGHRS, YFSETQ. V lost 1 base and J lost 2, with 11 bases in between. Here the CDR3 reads CASSLTSSITDTQYF. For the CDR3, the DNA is TGCGCCAGCAGCTTGACTAGTTCGATCACAGATACGCAGTATTTT.

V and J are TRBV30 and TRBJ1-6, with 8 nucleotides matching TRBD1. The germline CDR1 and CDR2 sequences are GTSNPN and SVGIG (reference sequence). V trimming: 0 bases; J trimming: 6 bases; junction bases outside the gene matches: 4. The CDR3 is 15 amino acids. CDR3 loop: CAWSVAGGPNSPLHF. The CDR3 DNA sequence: TGTGCCTGGAGTGTGGCAGGGGGCCCTAATTCACCCCTCCACTTT.

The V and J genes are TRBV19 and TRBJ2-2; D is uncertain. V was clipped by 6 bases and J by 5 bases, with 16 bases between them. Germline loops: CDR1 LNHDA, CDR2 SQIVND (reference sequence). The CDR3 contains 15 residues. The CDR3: CASRFRALLTGELFF. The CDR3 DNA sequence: TGTGCCAGTAGGTTCCGGGCACTACTAACCGGGGAGCTGTTTTTT.

This CDR3 reads CASSQGLAVDEQFF. DNA for the CDR3: TGTGCCAGCAGCCAAGGACTAGCGGTCGATGAGCAGTTCTTC. The J gene is TRBJ2-1, the V gene TRBV14, with 9 bases lining up with TRBD2. From germline, CDR1 is SGHDN and CDR2 FVKESK. J was trimmed by 8 bases and V by 1 base; bases with no gene match: 3. The CDR3 totals 14 residues.

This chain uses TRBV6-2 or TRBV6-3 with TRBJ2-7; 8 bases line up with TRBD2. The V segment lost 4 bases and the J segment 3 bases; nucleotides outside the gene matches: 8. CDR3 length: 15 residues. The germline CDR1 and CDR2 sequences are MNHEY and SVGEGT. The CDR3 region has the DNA TGTGCCAGCAGTTCCCCGGGACTAGGGCTCTACGAGCAGTACTTC. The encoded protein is CASSSPGLGLYEQYF.

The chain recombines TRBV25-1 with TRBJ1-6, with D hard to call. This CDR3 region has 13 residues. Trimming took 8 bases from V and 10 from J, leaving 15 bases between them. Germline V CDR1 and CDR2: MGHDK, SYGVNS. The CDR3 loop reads CASHTAVGSPLHF. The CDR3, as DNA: TGTGCCAGCCACACGGCCGTGGGCTCACCCCTCCACTTT.

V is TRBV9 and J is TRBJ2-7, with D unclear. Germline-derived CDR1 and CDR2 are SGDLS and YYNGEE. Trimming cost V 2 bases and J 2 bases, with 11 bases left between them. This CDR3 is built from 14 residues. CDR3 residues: CASSVLAGAYEQYF. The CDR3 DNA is TGTGCCAGCAGCGTTCTTGCTGGAGCCTACGAGCAGTACTTC.

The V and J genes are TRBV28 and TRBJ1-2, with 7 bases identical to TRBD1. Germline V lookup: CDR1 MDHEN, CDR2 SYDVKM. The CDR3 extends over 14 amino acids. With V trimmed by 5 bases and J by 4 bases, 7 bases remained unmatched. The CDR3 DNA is TGTGCCAGCAGTGCCGGGACAGACCTCTATGGCTACACCTTC. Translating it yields CASSAGTDLYGYTF.

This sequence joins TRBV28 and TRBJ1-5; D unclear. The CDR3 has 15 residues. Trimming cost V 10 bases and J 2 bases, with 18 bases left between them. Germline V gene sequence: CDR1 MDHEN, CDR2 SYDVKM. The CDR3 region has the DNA TGTGCCACCCTACCGTGGGGAGCCGGCAATCAGCCCCAGCATTTT. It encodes CATLPWGAGNQPQHF. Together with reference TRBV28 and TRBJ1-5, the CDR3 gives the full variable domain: DVKVTQSSRYLVKRTGEKVFLECVQDMDHENMFWYRQDPGLGLRLIYFSYDVKMKEKGDIPEGYSVSREKKERFSLILESASTNQTSMYLCATLPWGAGNQPQHFGDGTRLSIL.